This T cell receptor beta chain was retrieved from a study of blood T cells in healthy people across ages. General study results and limits: Diversity of TCR beta correlated strongly with naive T cell percentage.

A few counts support this clonotype. Its antigen is unknown. The second PCR ran about 7 to 12 cycles with a sample-barcoded 5' primer and J-beta primers. Every individual sample yielded 2.5 million or more paired-end reads (each containing CDR3). TCRdb re-derived calls from the 5' RACE reads in MiXCR, one entry per CDR3 protein. Of 850,000 to 1,100,000 distinct CDR3 sequences detected, 35% to 40% appear once; the ten largest clones hold roughly 14%. This CDR3 region has 11 residues. V was cut by 1 base and J by 14 bases, with 11 bases left in between. The germline V gene encodes CDR1 GTSNPN and CDR2 SVGIG (reference sequence).

This clonotype originated in a man aged 18-30 years in good health. The sequencing sample was made of blood. This chain uses TRBV30 with TRBJ1-4, with D hard to call. Here the CDR3 reads CAWSETGLLFF. The CDR3 DNA follows: TGTGCCTGGAGTGAGACCGGGCTTCTGTTTTTT.